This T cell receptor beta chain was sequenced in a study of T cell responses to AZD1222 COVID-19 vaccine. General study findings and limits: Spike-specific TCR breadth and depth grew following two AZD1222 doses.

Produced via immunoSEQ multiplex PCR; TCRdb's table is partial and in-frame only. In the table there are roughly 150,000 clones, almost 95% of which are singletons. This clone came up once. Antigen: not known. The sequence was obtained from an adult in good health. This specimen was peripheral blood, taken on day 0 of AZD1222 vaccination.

CDR3 bases: TGCAGCGTTGACCCCAGGGGCTCGAACTCCTACGAGCAGTACTTC. Its translation: CSVDPRGSNSYEQYF. V is TRBV29-1 and J is TRBJ2-7; D might be TRBD1 (6 bases). Germline V gives CDR1 SQVTM, CDR2 ANQGSEA. The CDR3 covers 15 residues. The V end was cut by 3 bases, the J end by 0 bases, with 15 bases between.